One and the same sample provided the 5 T cell receptor beta chains below, sequenced in a study of blood T cell repertoires in COVID-19 (TCRdb year 2020). The method behind the library was the immunoSEQ multiplex PCR assay. This immuneACCESS table, as held by TCRdb, lists in-frame sequences with V and J called but not all clones. Of the missing ones, under half trace to an unresolved V gene in checked studies; the others have no known cause. This sample lists just under 350,000 clones; 85% to 90% were detected once. About 6% of the sample belongs to the ten largest clones. Sequencing input: peripheral blood. Receptors originate from a woman between 45 and 65 years old with COVID-19, enrolled during active disease.

This clone has a single count. The chain uses TRBV12-3 or TRBV12-4 and TRBJ1-5, with D perhaps matching TRBD1 (6 bases). V shed 6 bases and J shed 7 bases, with 13 bases lying between them. The CDR3 totals 13 residues. CDR3 DNA sequence: TGTGCCAGCAGCCCGCGCGGACAGCAGCCCCAGCATTTT. Encoded protein: CASSPRGQQPQHF.

This clone was observed once. The CDR3 sequence: CASSGTGGAFNEQFF. The CDR3 DNA reads as TGTGCCAGCAGCGGGACAGGGGGCGCGTTCAATGAGCAGTTCTTC. The chain links TRBV2 to TRBJ2-1; 12 positions match TRBD1. The germline gives CDR1 SNHLY, CDR2 FYNNEI. The CDR3 has 15 residues. With 6 bases clipped from V and 6 bases from J, the junction kept 6 bases outside the gene matches.

The CDR3 loop reads CASSYGVAGGEETQYF. In nucleotides, the CDR3 is TGTGCCAGCAGTTACGGAGTAGCGGGAGGAGAAGAGACCCAGTACTTC. The rearrangement uses TRBV6-5 and TRBJ2-5; 10 bases line up with TRBD2. The J segment lost 3 bases and the V segment lost 2 bases, leaving 6 bases of the junction unmatched. The CDR3 spans 16 residues. CDR1 MNHEY and CDR2 SVGAGI come from the germline V gene.

The rearrangement uses TRBV5-1 and TRBJ2-5; 9 bases map to TRBD2. This CDR3 has 15 residues. V lost 4 bases, J lost 2 bases, and 6 bases stayed unmatched. The V gene's germline CDR1 is SGHRS and CDR2 YFSETQ. For the CDR3, the DNA is TGCGCCAGCAGCCCATGGACTAGCGCTCAAGAGACCCAGTACTTC. Its translation is CASSPWTSAQETQYF. Together with reference TRBV5-1 and TRBJ2-5, the CDR3 gives the full variable domain: KAGVTQTPRYLIKTRGQQVTLSCSPISGHRSVSWYQQTPGQGLQFLFEYFSETQRNKGNFPGRFSGRQFSNSRSEMNVSTLELGDSALYLCASSPWTSAQETQYFGPGTRLLVL.

The chain links TRBV5-6 to TRBJ2-3; 10 bases are a match to TRBD2. The CDR3 is made up of 16 amino acids. CDR1 is SGHDT, CDR2 YYEEEE, per germline. The V gene end was trimmed by 1 base and the J gene end by 1 base; junction bases not matched to a gene: 3. CDR3: CASSLTSGIRTDTQYF. The CDR3 bases are TGTGCCAGCAGCTTGACTAGCGGGATTCGCACAGATACGCAGTATTTT.